The 32 T cell receptor beta chains in this list originate from one sample, sequenced in a study of T cells after yellow fever vaccination (dated by TCRdb to about 2019). To prepare the library, 5' RACE was applied. Sequencing relied on an Illumina HiSeq 2500. The public reads were run again by TCRdb, first through fastp at Q25 and then through MiXCR, and only productive beta chains were kept. Each CDR3 protein appears once, grouped with its most common genes and DNA. The sample table lists 450,000 to 600,000 distinct CDR3 sequences, about a sixth of them with a count of one. The biggest ten clones account for 17% of the sample. Per the publication, the treatment or condition label means: live attenuated yellow fever vaccine strain. This specimen consisted of PBMCs, obtained 5 to 6 days after the first yellow fever vaccination. The origin of the receptors is a young man who received the YFV17D yellow fever vaccine.

The rearrangement uses TRBV20-1 and TRBJ2-6; 8 bases are a match to TRBD2. Trimming cost V 4 bases and J 1 base; bases outside gene matches: 3. The germline V gene has CDR1 DFQATT and CDR2 SNEGSKA (reference sequence). This CDR3 spans 15 amino acids. DNA for the CDR3: TGCAGTGCTATTAGCGGGGTATCTGGGGCCAACGTCCTGACTTTC. It is translated as CSAISGVSGANVLTF.

This clonotype has a handful of counts. The CDR3 coding sequence is TGTGCCAGCAGCTTCTTGGGACAGGGGGGAGATACGCAGTATTTT. It specifies CASSFLGQGGDTQYF. The J gene is TRBJ2-3, the V gene TRBV5-4; 11 positions agree with TRBD1. Per germline, CDR1 SGHNT and CDR2 YYREEE (reference sequence). The ends lost 2 bases at V and 5 bases at J; junction bases unmatched: 4. The CDR3 has 15 residues.

The V gene is TRBV9, the J gene TRBJ2-1; D may correspond to TRBD1 or TRBD2 (6 bases each). The V end lost 3 bases, the J end lost 3 bases, and 19 bases lay between the germline ends. Germline V CDR1 and CDR2: SGDLS, YYNGEE. The CDR3 runs to 17 residues. The CDR3 coding sequence is TGTGCCAGCAGCGCCCCAGCTGGGGGGCTGATCTACAATGAGCAGTTCTTC. Its translation: CASSAPAGGLIYNEQFF.

The rearrangement uses TRBV20-1 and TRBJ1-5, with no clear D. Looked up from germline, CDR1 is DFQATT and CDR2 is SNEGSKA (reference sequence). Trimming took 6 bases from V and 3 from J, leaving 15 bases between them. The CDR3 extends over 14 amino acids. CDR3: CSASVANLNQPQHF. For the CDR3, the DNA is TGCAGTGCATCCGTGGCGAACCTCAATCAGCCCCAGCATTTT.

The sample holds a few counts of this clonotype. J is TRBJ2-5 and V is TRBV9, with TRBD1 identical over 7 bases. The V and J ends lost 4 bases and 7 bases, in that order; junction bases with no gene match: 7. The CDR3 contains 13 residues. CDR1 and CDR2 (germline): SGDLS, YYNGEE. As DNA, the CDR3 is TGTGCCAGCAGCTTGGGGACAGTCGGGACCCAGTACTTC. Its translation is CASSLGTVGTQYF.

The V gene is TRBV27, the J gene TRBJ2-7; D is ambiguous. The CDR3 consists of 13 residues. With 0 bases removed from V and 3 bases from J, the gap between germline ends came to 6 bases. CDR1 and CDR2 from the germline V gene are MNHEY and SMNVEV (reference sequence). The CDR3, as DNA: TGTGCCAGCAGTTTATCTCATGGCTACGAGCAGTACTTC. Translating gives CASSLSHGYEQYF.

This clonotype has just a few counts. This rearrangement joins TRBV7-6 to TRBJ2-2; D is possibly TRBD1 or TRBD2 (5 bases each). The V gene's germline CDR1 is SGHVS and CDR2 FNYEAQ. The CDR3 has 14 amino acids. Trimming took 4 bases from V and 8 from J, leaving 14 bases between them. CDR3 coding DNA: TGTGCCAGCAGCTCCCCATTTGGGGGAGGGGAGCTGTTTTTT. Residues: CASSSPFGGGELFF. Combining the CDR3 with reference TRBV7-6 and TRBJ2-2 gives the whole variable domain GAGVSQSPRYKVTKRGQDVALRCDPISGHVSLYWYRQALGQGPEFLTYFNYEAQQDKSGLPNDRFSAERPEGSISTLTIQRTEQRDSAMYRCASSSPFGGGELFFGEGSRLTVL.

The chain couples TRBV20-1 to TRBJ2-5; TRBD2 might be the D (5 bases). The CDR3 loop spans 12 amino acids. Per germline, CDR1 DFQATT and CDR2 SNEGSKA (reference sequence). Trimming shortened V by 6 bases and J by 4 bases, and 12 bases separated the two germline ends. CDR3 nucleotides: TGCAGTGCGGGTAGCGTTAGAGAGACCCAGTACTTC. Protein sequence: CSAGSVRETQYF.

This clonotype came up a few times. The V gene is TRBV4-3, the J gene TRBJ1-2; D unresolved. Trimming cost V 0 bases and J 6 bases, with 14 bases left between them. Germline V gene data show CDR1 as LGHNA and CDR2 as YSLEER. This CDR3 has 15 residues. CDR3 in DNA: TGCGCCAGCAGCCAAGACCGTTCCGTACCCAATGGCTACACCTTC. This sequence encodes CASSQDRSVPNGYTF.

V gene TRBV12-3 or TRBV12-4 combines with J gene TRBJ1-4; unclear D gene. This CDR3 is 14 amino acids long. The V gene lost 6 bases and the J gene lost 3 bases, with 11 bases spanning the gap. The CDR3 here is CASSQPPANEKLFF. The CDR3 nucleotides are TGTGCCAGCAGCCAGCCCCCGGCTAATGAAAAACTGTTTTTT.

This clonotype was seen a few times. The chain combines TRBV14 with TRBJ1-1; weak D call: TRBD1 (6 bases). V lost 4 bases and J 0 bases, leaving 12 bases between the germline ends. CDR1 and CDR2 (germline): SGHDN, FVKESK. The CDR3 is 15 residues long. CDR3 region: CASSPLGQLNTEAFF. The CDR3 coding sequence is TGTGCCAGCAGCCCGTTAGGACAGCTGAACACTGAAGCTTTCTTT.

The V call is TRBV27, the J call TRBJ2-2; TRBD2 might be the D (5 bases). This CDR3 region has 14 residues. Germline V gene data show CDR1 as MNHEY and CDR2 as SMNVEV (reference sequence). The V end was cut by 1 base, the J end by 7 bases, with 10 bases between. CDR3 residues: CASSLWSAGGELFF. CDR3 nucleotide sequence: TGTGCCAGCAGTTTATGGTCGGCGGGCGGGGAGCTGTTTTTT.

V gene TRBV4-1 combines with J gene TRBJ2-7; D gene ambiguous. Germline V gene lookup returns CDR1 MGHRA and CDR2 YSYEKL. The CDR3 is made up of 18 amino acids. V was pared by 4 bases and J by 2 bases, with 24 bases between. The CDR3 coding sequence is TGCGCCAGCAGCCCTTACCCTCTTTCGGGTTCTCGGACCTACGAGCAGTACTTC. Translated: CASSPYPLSGSRTYEQYF.

V usage is TRBV6-5 and J usage is TRBJ2-2; D uncertain. Between the trimmed V and J ends, which lost 0 bases and 7 bases, there was a span of 15 bases. CDR1 and CDR2 (germline): MNHEY, SVGAGI. The CDR3 extends over 16 amino acids. As DNA, the CDR3 is TGTGCCAGCAGTTACTCTGCGGAGCCCAAAAACGGGGAGCTGTTTTTT. Its protein product is CASSYSAEPKNGELFF.

This clonotype was recorded at least ten times. V and J are TRBV12-3 or TRBV12-4 and TRBJ2-1, with TRBD2 as a possible D gene (7 bases). This CDR3 region has 15 residues. V was pared by 1 base and J by 4 bases, with 11 bases between. The CDR3 loop reads CASSLGGGRYNEQFF. The CDR3 region has the DNA TGTGCCAGCAGTTTAGGCGGGGGCCGGTACAATGAGCAGTTCTTC.

The CDR3 sequence: CASSLGPGGPAGELFF. CDR3 DNA: TGTGCCAGCAGCTTGGGTCCGGGGGGACCGGCCGGGGAGCTGTTTTTT. V is TRBV7-9 and J is TRBJ2-2; 7 bases agree with TRBD2. With 3 bases clipped from V and 6 bases from J, the junction kept 10 bases outside the gene matches. The CDR3 contains 16 residues. The V gene's germline CDR1 is SEHNR and CDR2 FQNEAQ (reference sequence).

This clonotype has more than one count but fewer than ten. V and J are TRBV3-1 and TRBJ2-1; 8 positions match TRBD2. CDR3 length equals 15 residues. Germline CDR1 and CDR2: LGHDT and YNNKEL (reference sequence). V was pared by 3 bases and J by 6 bases, with 7 bases of the junction left unmatched. The CDR3 DNA follows: TGTGCCAGCAGCCATCGAGCGGGGGCGGGCAATGAGCAGTTCTTC. It encodes CASSHRAGAGNEQFF.

This clonotype was counted at least ten times. CDR3 sequence reads: CASSMGLPATGELFF. The CDR3 DNA reads TGTGCCAGCAGTATGGGACTACCCGCGACCGGGGAGCTGTTTTTT. The V and J genes are TRBV7-3 and TRBJ2-2; TRBD2 matches 7 bases. V was clipped by 6 bases and J by 5 bases; unmatched bases: 9. Per the germline V gene, CDR1 is SGHTA and CDR2 is FQGTGA. This CDR3 comprises 15 residues.

This sequence joins TRBV6-5 and TRBJ2-3, with TRBD2 matching 9 bases. Trimming removed 2 bases from V and 6 bases from J; junction bases left unmatched: 6. The germline V gene encodes CDR1 MNHEY and CDR2 SVGAGI. This CDR3 is 15 amino acids long. As DNA, the CDR3 is TGTGCCAGCAGTTACCGGCGGGGGGGCAAGGATACGCAGTATTTT. Its translation is CASSYRRGGKDTQYF.

This clonotype was seen a handful of times. The CDR3 nucleotides are TGTGCCAGCAGCGCCTGGGGGCGGGGGAACACAGATACGCAGTATTTT. Protein: CASSAWGRGNTDTQYF. The genes are TRBV7-9 and TRBJ2-3, with D perhaps matching TRBD2 (7 bases). From germline, CDR1 is SEHNR and CDR2 FQNEAQ (reference sequence). This CDR3 region has 16 residues. V shed 5 bases and J shed 2 bases, with 17 bases lying between them.

At least ten counts were recorded for this clonotype. An end of the junction does not agree with germline; a read error may underlie this. The chain recombines TRBV5-1 with TRBJ1-6, with TRBD1 matching over 7 bases. The CDR3 sequence is 16 residues long. Germline values: CDR1 SGHRS, CDR2 YFSETQ. CDR3 protein: CASSPTGSSYNSPLHF. As DNA, the CDR3 is TGTGCCAGCTCACCGACAGGGAGCTCCTATAATTCACCCCTCCACTTT.

This clonotype has just a few counts. The V and J genes are TRBV5-1 and TRBJ1-5; D ambiguous. The CDR3 sequence is 15 residues long. Trimming removed 0 bases from V and 4 bases from J, with 11 bases in between. CDR1 SGHRS and CDR2 YFSETQ come from the germline V gene. This CDR3 is CASSLAPADNQPQHF. The CDR3 nucleotides are TGCGCCAGCAGCTTGGCCCCGGCAGATAATCAGCCCCAGCATTTT. Variable domain in full (rest from reference TRBV5-1 and TRBJ1-5): KAGVTQTPRYLIKTRGQQVTLSCSPISGHRSVSWYQQTPGQGLQFLFEYFSETQRNKGNFPGRFSGRQFSNSRSEMNVSTLELGDSALYLCASSLAPADNQPQHFGDGTRLSIL.

The rearrangement uses TRBV12-3 or TRBV12-4 and TRBJ1-1; D is possibly TRBD1 (5 bases). V was trimmed by 3 bases and J by 3 bases, leaving 26 bases between them. This CDR3 comprises 19 residues. The DNA for the CDR3 is TGTGCCAGCAGTTTTGCCCGTTCAGGGCCCGAATTCGAGTACACTGAAGCTTTCTTT. Translating it yields CASSFARSGPEFEYTEAFF.

This chain joins TRBV5-8 and TRBJ2-7, with D possibly TRBD1 on 6 matching bases. Deletions cut 2 bases from V and 1 base from J, with 10 bases between. Germline CDR1 SGHTS, CDR2 YDEGEE. CDR3 length: 14 amino acids. CDR3 DNA sequence: TGTGCCAGCAGCTTCCGGGACAAGTCCTACGAGCAGTACTTC. It translates to CASSFRDKSYEQYF.

The DNA of the CDR3 is TGCAGCGTTGAAGGTGGTGACAGACCGACAGATACGCAGTATTTT. The encoded protein is CSVEGGDRPTDTQYF. V and J are TRBV29-1 and TRBJ2-3, with a possible D match to TRBD1 (5 bases). CDR1 and CDR2 (germline): SQVTM, ANQGSEA. The CDR3 extends over 15 amino acids. Trimming took 1 base from V and 3 from J, leaving 14 bases between them.

The V call is TRBV28, the J call TRBJ2-1, with TRBD2 identical over 9 bases. The CDR3 loop spans 15 amino acids. CDR1 MDHEN and CDR2 SYDVKM come from the germline V gene. Trimming took 2 bases from V and 6 from J; bases not matched to a gene: 5. The chain's CDR3 is CASSLRGGGANEQFF. The CDR3 region has the DNA TGTGCCAGCAGTTTACGCGGCGGGGGGGCCAATGAGCAGTTCTTC.

In this sample, this clonotype turned up a few times. The chain joins TRBV7-3 to TRBJ2-7, with a weak D call TRBD2 (6 bases). Trimming pared 3 bases from V and 0 bases from J, leaving 12 bases between. CDR3 length: 15 residues. Germline loops: CDR1 SGHTA, CDR2 FQGTGA. This CDR3 is CASSFFAGSSYEQYF. The CDR3 DNA sequence: TGTGCCAGCAGCTTCTTTGCGGGGAGCTCCTACGAGCAGTACTTC.

This clonotype has just a few counts. J is TRBJ2-1 and V is TRBV5-1; 14 nucleotides line up with TRBD2. This CDR3 is built from 17 residues. Germline values: CDR1 SGHRS, CDR2 YFSETQ. V dropped 1 base and J dropped 7; count of bases not matched to a gene: 7. This CDR3 reads CASSLRAGTSGGNEQFF. CDR3 sequence (DNA): TGCGCCAGCAGCTTGCGGGCCGGGACTAGCGGGGGAAATGAGCAGTTCTTC.

This clonotype occurred once. The rearrangement links TRBV7-8 to TRBJ1-2; 11 nucleotides agree with TRBD1. CDR3 length equals 14 residues. Looked up from germline, CDR1 is SGHVS and CDR2 is FQNEAQ. Germline trimming cut 5 bases from V and 7 bases from J; bases unmatched to any gene: 6. The CDR3: CASSGLDRGPGYTF. In nucleotides, the CDR3 is TGTGCCAGCAGCGGTTTGGACAGGGGGCCTGGCTACACCTTC.

The chain couples TRBV7-8 to TRBJ2-7, with TRBD2 identical over 14 bases. Trimming cost V 5 bases and J 0 bases; bases outside gene matches: 6. The CDR3 spans 17 residues. Looked up from germline, CDR1 is SGHVS and CDR2 is FQNEAQ. This CDR3 is CASSRGLAGEISYEQYF. In DNA form, the CDR3 reads TGTGCCAGCAGCAGGGGACTAGCGGGGGAGATCTCCTACGAGCAGTACTTC.

J is TRBJ2-1 and V is TRBV14; D call uncertain. The CDR3 runs to 15 residues. Trimming left V 6 bases short and J 0 bases short, with 12 bases between. CDR1 and CDR2 (germline): SGHDN, FVKESK. As DNA, the CDR3 is TGTGCCAGCAGTCCTTATTTGAGCTCCTACAATGAGCAGTTCTTC. Protein: CASSPYLSSYNEQFF.

This sequence joins TRBV4-2 and TRBJ1-2; weak D call: TRBD1 (5 bases). CDR1 LGHNA and CDR2 YNFKEQ come from the germline V gene. The CDR3 loop spans 17 amino acids. The V and J ends lost 0 bases and 6 bases respectively, with 20 bases between them. For the CDR3, the DNA is TGTGCCAGCAGCCAAGAGGTTGGAGTTGCAGGGCCGGATGGCTACACCTTC. Amino acids: CASSQEVGVAGPDGYTF.